Following are 9 T cell receptor beta chains from one sample sequenced in a study of blood T cell repertoires in COVID-19. Method: immunoSEQ multiplex PCR; TCRdb's copy keeps in-frame clones and lacks some. The sample has tens of thousands of clones, 78% seen once. Sequencing was done on a sample of peripheral blood. The receptors were sampled from a human donor in a cohort sampled during active COVID-19.

The chain couples TRBV29-1 to TRBJ2-7, with D possibly TRBD2 on 5 matching bases. The length of the CDR3 is 12 residues. The V gene lost 1 base and the J gene lost 3 bases, with 7 bases spanning the gap. The germline gives CDR1 SQVTM, CDR2 ANQGSEA. The CDR3 spells CSVEGLNYEQYF. CDR3 DNA sequence: TGCAGCGTTGAAGGACTAAACTACGAGCAGTACTTC.

This clone was found once. The V and J genes are TRBV19 and TRBJ2-5; D is uncertain. Trimming took off 0 bases at V and 4 bases at J, with 12 bases between the two ends. The length of the CDR3 is 15 residues. From germline, CDR1 is LNHDA and CDR2 SQIVND (reference sequence). CDR3 in DNA: TGTGCCAGTAGTATAGATGGGCAACCCGGAGAGACCCAGTACTTC. Translating gives CASSIDGQPGETQYF.

This rearrangement joins TRBV5-5 to TRBJ2-2; 7 bases fit TRBD1. The J segment lost 1 base and the V segment lost 5 bases, leaving 14 bases of the junction unmatched. Germline CDR1 SGHKS, CDR2 YYEKEE (reference sequence). The CDR3 has 18 residues. The CDR3 DNA is TGTGCCAGCAGTTCCCGGACAGGAGAAGTTAGGAACACCGGGGAGCTGTTTTTT. It encodes CASSSRTGEVRNTGELFF. The variable domain in full, with the rest retrieved from reference TRBV5-5 and TRBJ2-2, is DAGVTQSPTHLIKTRGQQVTLRCSPISGHKSVSWYQQVLGQGPQFIFQYYEKEERGRGNFPDRFSARQFPNYSSELNVNALLLGDSALYLCASSSRTGEVRNTGELFFGEGSRLTVL.

The chain employs TRBV9 and TRBJ1-3; 7 positions match TRBD1. The CDR3 is 15 residues long. Germline CDR1 reads SGDLS; CDR2 reads YYNGEE. V was clipped by 0 bases and J by 3 bases; unmatched bases: 3. CDR3 DNA: TGTGCCAGCAGCGTAGGGAGGGGGCTTGGAAACACCATATATTTT. Its translation: CASSVGRGLGNTIYF.

The count of this clone is one. The CDR3 loop is CASSYIWAGGGYEQYF. In nucleotides, the CDR3 is TGTGCCAGCAGTTATATTTGGGCGGGGGGAGGTTACGAGCAGTACTTC. V gene TRBV6-6 combines with J gene TRBJ2-7; 8 bases are shared with TRBD2. This CDR3 spans 16 amino acids. V shed 3 bases and J 4 bases; nucleotides not matched to a gene: 11. Germline loops: CDR1 MNHNY, CDR2 SVGAGI (reference sequence).

This rearrangement joins TRBV6-5 to TRBJ1-2; the match to TRBD1 covers 7 bases. Germline V gives CDR1 MNHEY, CDR2 SVGAGI. Losses at the gene ends were 4 bases for V and 1 base for J; bases not matched to a gene: 9. The CDR3 extends over 16 amino acids. The chain's CDR3 is CASSSPPDRDNYGYTF. CDR3 sequence (DNA): TGTGCCAGCAGTTCCCCTCCCGACAGGGATAACTATGGCTACACCTTC.

This clone turned up a few times. CDR3 DNA sequence: TGTGCCAGCAGCTCCAGTTTTAGTATAGCGGGGGACACAGATACGCAGTATTTT. It translates to CASSSSFSIAGDTDTQYF. The chain carries TRBV13 and TRBJ2-3; 9 nucleotides agree with TRBD2. This CDR3 contains 18 residues. From germline, CDR1 is PRHDT and CDR2 FYEKMQ (reference sequence). The ends lost 4 bases at V and 2 bases at J; junction bases unmatched: 13.

The CDR3: CAWSSGTSGRGETQYF. The CDR3 DNA sequence: TGTGCCTGGAGTTCGGGGACTAGCGGGAGGGGAGAGACCCAGTACTTC. V and J are TRBV30 and TRBJ2-5, with TRBD2 matching over 16 bases. The V gene end was trimmed by 2 bases and the J gene end by 4 bases; junction bases not matched to a gene: 4. The CDR3 spans 16 residues. Germline V gene lookup returns CDR1 GTSNPN and CDR2 SVGIG (reference sequence).

This clone was detected many times. The rearrangement joins TRBV19 to TRBJ2-1; unclear D gene. V was shortened by 5 bases and J by 6 bases, with 8 bases between the two germline ends. Germline CDR1 LNHDA, CDR2 SQIVND (reference sequence). The CDR3 has 12 amino acids. CDR3: CASSPTLNEQFF. The CDR3 DNA reads TGTGCCAGTAGTCCGACACTCAATGAGCAGTTCTTC.